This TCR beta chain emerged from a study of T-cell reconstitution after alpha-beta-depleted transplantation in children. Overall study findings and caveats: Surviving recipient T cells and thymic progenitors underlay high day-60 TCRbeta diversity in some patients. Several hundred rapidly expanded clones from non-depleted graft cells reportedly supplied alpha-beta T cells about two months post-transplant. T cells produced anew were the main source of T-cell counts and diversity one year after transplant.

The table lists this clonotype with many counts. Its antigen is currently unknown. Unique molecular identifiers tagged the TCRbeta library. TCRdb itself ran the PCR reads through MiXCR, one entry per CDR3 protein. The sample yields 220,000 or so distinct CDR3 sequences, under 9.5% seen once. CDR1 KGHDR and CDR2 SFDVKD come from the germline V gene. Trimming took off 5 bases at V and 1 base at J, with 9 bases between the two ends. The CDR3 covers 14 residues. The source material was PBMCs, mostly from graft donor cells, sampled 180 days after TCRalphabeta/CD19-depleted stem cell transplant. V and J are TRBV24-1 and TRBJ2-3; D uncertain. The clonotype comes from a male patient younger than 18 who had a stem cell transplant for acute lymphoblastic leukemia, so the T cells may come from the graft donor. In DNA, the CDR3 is TGTGCCACCAGTGGGCGAGAGGGCACAGATACGCAGTATTTT. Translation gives CATSGREGTDTQYF.